One sample yielded the 22 T cell receptor beta chains listed below, sequenced in a study of T cell repertoires in cytomegalovirus infection. TCRdb analysed the reads with MiXCR anew, one entry per CDR3 protein. The sample yields over 100,000 distinct CDR3 sequences, 10% seen once. No antigen has been identified for these receptors. The sequenced sample was PBMCs, sequenced either directly or after in vitro stimulation (not recorded which). The origin of the receptors is a human donor in good health (CMV status not recorded). Some clones in this sample may be carry-over from other donors' samples.

The genes are TRBV29-1 and TRBJ1-5; tentative D call: TRBD1 (5 bases). V lost 3 bases to trimming and J lost 5 bases, with 11 bases between them. The CDR3 totals 13 residues. The germline gives CDR1 SQVTM, CDR2 ANQGSEA. CDR3 in amino acids: CSVEGGDDQPQHF. CDR3 coding DNA: TGCAGCGTTGAGGGGGGAGACGATCAGCCCCAGCATTTT.

This clonotype was seen a handful of times. This chain uses TRBV2 with TRBJ1-5; D may be TRBD1 (5 bases). Germline CDR1 is SNHLY and CDR2 is FYNNEI. The V and J ends lost 1 base and 3 bases respectively, with 10 bases between them. This CDR3 has 15 amino acids. The CDR3 nucleotides are TGTGCCAGCAGTGAAGGGGGGATACCCAATCAGCCCCAGCATTTT. It encodes CASSEGGIPNQPQHF. Full variable domain (missing parts from reference TRBV2 and TRBJ1-5): EPEVTQTPSHQVTQMGQEVILRCVPISNHLYFYWYRQILGQKVEFLVSFYNNEISEKSEIFDDQFSVERPDGSNFTLKIRSTKLEDSAMYFCASSEGGIPNQPQHFGDGTRLSIL.

CDR3 in amino acids: CASSRRRGRTNEKLFF. DNA of the CDR3: TGTGCCAGCAGCAGGAGGAGGGGTCGGACTAATGAAAAACTGTTTTTT. J is TRBJ1-4 and V is TRBV11-2, with TRBD1 as a possible D gene (5 bases). The CDR3 has 16 amino acids. CDR1 is SGHAT, CDR2 FQNNGV, per germline. The V gene lost 5 bases and the J gene lost 2 bases, with 15 bases spanning the gap.

For the CDR3, the DNA is TGTGCCAGCAGTCCCGGGGGACTAGCGGCCGGGTCCTACGAGCAGTACTTC. Its protein is CASSPGGLAAGSYEQYF. V is TRBV6-6 and J is TRBJ2-7, with 11 positions matching TRBD2. The CDR3 is 17 amino acids. The germline V gene encodes CDR1 MNHNY and CDR2 SVGAGI (reference sequence). V lost 5 bases to trimming and J lost 1 base; unmatched junction nucleotides: 10.

This clonotype was counted many times. This sequence joins TRBV12-3 or TRBV12-4 and TRBJ2-3; perhaps D is TRBD1 or TRBD2 (5 bases each). The CDR3 is 13 amino acids. The germline V and J ends were trimmed by 6 bases and 5 bases, with 12 bases remaining between them. The CDR3 DNA sequence: TGTGCCAGCAGCCCCCGGGACCGAGATACGCAGTATTTT. It codes for CASSPRDRDTQYF.

This clonotype was observed a single time. At one end the junction does not follow the germline gene, possibly because of a read error. This chain uses TRBV6-2 or TRBV6-3 with TRBJ2-1; 9 bases align to TRBD2. Germline V gene data show CDR1 as MNHEY and CDR2 as SVGEGT. The CDR3 is 16 amino acids. DNA of the CDR3: TGTGCCTGCAGTTACCCGAGGACGAGCGGGAGGTTTGAGCAGTTCTTC. This gives the protein CACSYPRTSGRFEQFF.

There are many counts of this clonotype. This sequence joins TRBV7-2 and TRBJ1-4, with no clear D. This CDR3 spans 17 amino acids. Trimming removed 5 bases at V and 7 bases at J, with 23 bases between. Germline CDR1 is SGHTA and CDR2 is FQGNSA. The CDR3 region is CASSISYPGRGSEKLFF. CDR3 DNA: TGTGCCAGCAGCATTAGCTACCCGGGGAGAGGTAGTGAAAAACTGTTTTTT.

Ten or more counts support this clonotype. The gene calls are TRBV27 and TRBJ2-4; 7 bases align to TRBD1. There are 16 residues in the CDR3. Germline V gene data show CDR1 as MNHEY and CDR2 as SMNVEV (reference sequence). CDR3 in DNA: TGTCCTACGAGAGGGGGCCGAACCCGGGCCAAAAACATTCAGTACTTC. Its translation: CPTRGGRTRAKNIQYF.

This chain's CDR3 is CASSMVWGTGANVLTF. CDR3 nucleotide sequence: TGTGCCAGTAGTATGGTATGGGGGACTGGGGCCAACGTCCTGACTTTC. The chain links TRBV19 to TRBJ2-6; D may match TRBD1 or TRBD2 (5 bases each). This CDR3 contains 16 residues. Trimming left V 3 bases short and J 2 bases short, with 11 bases between. CDR1 and CDR2 (germline): LNHDA, SQIVND (reference sequence).

This clonotype occurred a few times. CDR3 in DNA: TGTGCCAGCAGCCAGGGGGTTAGGGGCAATCAGCCCCAGCATTTT. Encoded protein: CASSQGVRGNQPQHF. V gene TRBV3-1 combines with J gene TRBJ1-5; D is perhaps TRBD1 (5 bases). The V and J ends lost 3 bases and 2 bases respectively, with 11 bases between them. The CDR3 has 15 residues. Germline V CDR1 and CDR2: LGHDT, YNNKEL (reference sequence).

This clonotype was seen more than once but under ten times. The chain couples TRBV6-5 to TRBJ2-5, with D perhaps matching TRBD1 (5 bases). Trimming stripped 2 bases from V and 5 bases from J, with 12 bases between. Germline CDR1 MNHEY, CDR2 SVGAGI. The CDR3 has 14 residues. The CDR3 DNA reads as TGTGCCAGCAGTTACAGCAGGGCGGACGAGACCCAGTACTTC. Amino acid sequence: CASSYSRADETQYF.

The gene calls are TRBV4-2 and TRBJ1-1; 7 positions match TRBD1. Germline V gene data show CDR1 as LGHNA and CDR2 as YNFKEQ. This CDR3 contains 15 residues. The trim removed 3 bases at V and 3 bases at J, leaving 7 bases unmatched. The CDR3: CASSHGSTGDTEAFF. CDR3 bases: TGTGCCAGCAGCCATGGGAGCACAGGGGACACTGAAGCTTTCTTT.

The chain is built from TRBV28 and TRBJ2-1; either TRBD1 or TRBD2 may supply D (5 bases each). Trimming removed 7 bases at V and 5 bases at J, with 12 bases between. This CDR3 is 13 amino acids long. CDR1 and CDR2 (germline): MDHEN, SYDVKM. CDR3 sequence (DNA): TGTGCCAGCAATTGGGACCTCGACAATGAGCAGTTCTTC. Translated: CASNWDLDNEQFF.

The table lists this clonotype with a few counts. The chain has TRBV7-9 and TRBJ1-1, with a weak D call TRBD1 (5 bases). CDR1 SEHNR and CDR2 FQNEAQ come from the germline V gene (reference sequence). Trimming removed 5 bases from V and 2 bases from J, with 12 bases in between. The CDR3 is made up of 14 amino acids. The CDR3 here is CASSRGTVNTEAFF. In DNA form, the CDR3 reads TGTGCCAGCAGCCGCGGGACGGTTAACACTGAAGCTTTCTTT.

This clonotype has ten or more counts. The rearrangement joins TRBV7-2 to TRBJ2-5, with a weak D call TRBD1 (6 bases). CDR1 and CDR2 (germline): SGHTA, FQGNSA. The CDR3 contains 13 residues. V gave up 2 bases and J gave up 4 bases, with 8 bases separating them. CDR3 DNA: TGTGCCAGCAGCTTAAACAGGGCAGAGACCCAGTACTTC. Translation: CASSLNRAETQYF.

The rearrangement uses TRBV20-1 and TRBJ1-5; D not resolved. The germline V gene encodes CDR1 DFQATT and CDR2 SNEGSKA (reference sequence). CDR3 length: 12 residues. V was cut by 3 bases and J by 4 bases, with 7 bases left in between. As DNA, the CDR3 is TGCAGTGCTAGCTCTGGGAATCAGCCCCAGCATTTT. Translating it yields CSASSGNQPQHF.

The V and J genes are TRBV7-2 and TRBJ2-5, with a tentative D call TRBD2 (6 bases). The V end was cut by 5 bases, the J end by 2 bases, with 18 bases between. The germline V gene has CDR1 SGHTA and CDR2 FQGNSA. The CDR3 length is 16 residues. The CDR3, as DNA: TGTGCCAGCAGCCTTAATATGGGGGGACTTCAAGAGACCCAGTACTTC. It encodes CASSLNMGGLQETQYF.

The sample holds many counts of this clonotype. This rearrangement joins TRBV7-9 to TRBJ2-7, with D perhaps given as TRBD1 or TRBD2 (6 bases each). V was clipped by 1 base and J by 6 bases, with 16 bases between them. The V gene's germline CDR1 is SEHNR and CDR2 FQNEAQ (reference sequence). CDR3 length: 15 residues. The CDR3 sequence is CASSLGGAHPGEQYF. The CDR3 DNA is TGTGCCAGCAGCTTAGGGGGGGCCCACCCGGGCGAGCAGTACTTC.

This clonotype appeared a few times. The chain couples TRBV7-2 to TRBJ1-2; perhaps TRBD1 as D (5 bases). Trimming removed 5 bases at V and 10 bases at J, with 14 bases between. The CDR3 totals 12 residues. Germline V CDR1 and CDR2: SGHTA, FQGNSA. The CDR3 DNA sequence: TGTGCCAGCAGCCTCCCGGAAGGGGACTACACCTTC. Translating gives CASSLPEGDYTF.

In its sample, this clonotype was seen many times. The V call is TRBV7-2, the J call TRBJ2-5; no definite D call. Trimming took off 5 bases at V and 1 base at J, with 11 bases between the two ends. Germline assignment: CDR1 SGHTA and CDR2 FQGNSA. The CDR3 runs 14 residues. The DNA of the CDR3 is TGTGCCAGCAGCCCCGGACGGAGCCAAGAGACCCAGTACTTC. Protein: CASSPGRSQETQYF.

This clonotype was detected ten times or more. CDR3 sequence reads: CASSTIGRDSSRGYTEAFF. CDR3 sequence (DNA): TGTGCCAGCAGCACCATTGGTAGGGACAGCTCGAGGGGTTACACTGAAGCTTTCTTT. The chain recombines TRBV7-9 with TRBJ1-1; 7 bases are shared with TRBD1. V was clipped by 5 bases and J by 3 bases; unmatched bases: 21. Germline V lookup: CDR1 SEHNR, CDR2 FQNEAQ (reference sequence). CDR3 length equals 19 residues.

This clonotype has a count of ten or more. V and J are TRBV7-2 and TRBJ1-1, with TRBD1 matching over 10 bases. The J segment lost 4 bases and the V segment lost 3 bases, leaving 2 bases of the junction unmatched. CDR1 is SGHTA and CDR2 is FQGNSA in the germline V gene. The CDR3 has 14 amino acids. The CDR3 DNA is TGTGCCAGCAGCTTTCGGACAGGGGGCACTGAAGCTTTCTTT. Its translation: CASSFRTGGTEAFF.